The subject of this entry is one TCR beta chain. Its antigen is unknown. The sample is drawn from a study of cytomegalovirus exposure and HLA in healthy donors. PCR primers comprised 60 Vbeta and 13 Jbeta primers. Profiled with immunoSEQ multiplex PCR; TCRdb holds only in-frame clones, not every one. The sample data list 200,000 or so clones. Findings and caveats of the study: What TCR beta sequences reportedly achieved was accurate prediction of HLA-A and HLA-B alleles in most subjects.

The sequence was obtained from a boy aged 5 to 17 in good health and CMV-seronegative. Sequencing was performed on PBMCs.

CDR3 region: CASSPSLAGGPLLNTGELFF. In nucleotides, the CDR3 is TGTGCCAGCAGCCCTTCCCTAGCGGGGGGCCCCCTTCTGAACACCGGGGAGCTGTTTTTT. This rearrangement joins TRBV7-3 to TRBJ2-2; 11 positions agree with TRBD2. Germline V lookup: CDR1 SGHTA, CDR2 FQGTGA. The CDR3 is 20 residues long. V trimming: 5 bases; J trimming: 1 base; junction bases outside the gene matches: 15.